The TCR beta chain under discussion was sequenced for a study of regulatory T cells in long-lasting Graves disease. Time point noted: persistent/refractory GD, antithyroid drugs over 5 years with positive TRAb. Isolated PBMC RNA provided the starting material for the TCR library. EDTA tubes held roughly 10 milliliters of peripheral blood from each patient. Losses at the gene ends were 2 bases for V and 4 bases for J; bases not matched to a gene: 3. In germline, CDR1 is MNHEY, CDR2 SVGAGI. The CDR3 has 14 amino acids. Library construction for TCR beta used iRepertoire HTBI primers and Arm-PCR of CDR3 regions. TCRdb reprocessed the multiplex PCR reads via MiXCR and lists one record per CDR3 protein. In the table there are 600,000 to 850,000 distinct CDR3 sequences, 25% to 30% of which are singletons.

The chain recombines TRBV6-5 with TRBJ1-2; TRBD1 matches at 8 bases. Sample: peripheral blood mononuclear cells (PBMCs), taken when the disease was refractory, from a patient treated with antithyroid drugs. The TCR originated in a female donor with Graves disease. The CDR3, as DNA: TGTGCCAGCAGTTACGCGACAGGGGCCTATGGCTACACCTTC. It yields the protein CASSYATGAYGYTF.